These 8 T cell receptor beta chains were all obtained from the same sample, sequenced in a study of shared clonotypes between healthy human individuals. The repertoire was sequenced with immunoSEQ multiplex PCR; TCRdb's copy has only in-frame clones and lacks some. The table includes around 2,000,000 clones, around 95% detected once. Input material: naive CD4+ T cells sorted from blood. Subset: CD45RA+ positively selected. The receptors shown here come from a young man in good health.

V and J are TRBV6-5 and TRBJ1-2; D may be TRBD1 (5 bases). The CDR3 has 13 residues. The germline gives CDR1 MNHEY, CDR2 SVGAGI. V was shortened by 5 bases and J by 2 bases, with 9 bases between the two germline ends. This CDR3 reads CASSLTENYGYTF. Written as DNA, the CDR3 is TGTGCCAGCAGTCTGACAGAAAACTATGGCTACACCTTC.

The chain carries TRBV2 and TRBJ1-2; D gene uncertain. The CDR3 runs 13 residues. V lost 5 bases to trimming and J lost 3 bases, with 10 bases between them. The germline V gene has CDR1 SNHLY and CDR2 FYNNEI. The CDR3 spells CASSRGPDYGYTF. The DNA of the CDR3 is TGTGCCAGCAGTCGCGGGCCCGACTATGGCTACACCTTC. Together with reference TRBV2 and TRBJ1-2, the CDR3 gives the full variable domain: EPEVTQTPSHQVTQMGQEVILRCVPISNHLYFYWYRQILGQKVEFLVSFYNNEISEKSEIFDDQFSVERPDGSNFTLKIRSTKLEDSAMYFCASSRGPDYGYTFGSGTRLTVV.

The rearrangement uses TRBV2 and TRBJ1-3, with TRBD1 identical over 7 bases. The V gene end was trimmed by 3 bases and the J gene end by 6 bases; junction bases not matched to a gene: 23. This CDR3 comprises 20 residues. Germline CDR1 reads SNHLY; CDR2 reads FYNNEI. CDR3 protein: CASSDQPNWARQGTANTIYF. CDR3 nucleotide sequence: TGTGCCAGCAGTGACCAACCTAATTGGGCCCGACAGGGAACTGCAAACACCATATATTTT.

The CDR3 bases are TGTGCCAGCAGCTTGCCAACCGGAGGAGGAGGGGAGACCCAGTACTTC. It translates to CASSLPTGGGGETQYF. The rearrangement links TRBV5-5 to TRBJ2-5, with a weak D call TRBD2 (6 bases). The V end was cut by 1 base, the J end by 5 bases, with 18 bases between. The CDR3 is 16 residues long. The germline CDR1 and CDR2 sequences are SGHKS and YYEKEE (reference sequence).

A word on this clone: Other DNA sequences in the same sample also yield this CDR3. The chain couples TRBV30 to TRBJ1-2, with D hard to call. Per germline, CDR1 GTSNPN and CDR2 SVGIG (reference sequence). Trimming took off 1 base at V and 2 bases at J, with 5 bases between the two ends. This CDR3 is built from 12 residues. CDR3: CAWSEDNYGYTF. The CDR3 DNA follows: TGTGCCTGGAGTGAGGACAACTATGGCTACACCTTC.

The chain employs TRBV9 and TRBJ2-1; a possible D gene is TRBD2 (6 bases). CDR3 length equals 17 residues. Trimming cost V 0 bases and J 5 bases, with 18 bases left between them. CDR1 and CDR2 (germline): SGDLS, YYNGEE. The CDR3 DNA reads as TGTGCCAGCAGCGTAGGGTTGAACCCCAGGGAGGACAATGAGCAGTTCTTC. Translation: CASSVGLNPREDNEQFF.

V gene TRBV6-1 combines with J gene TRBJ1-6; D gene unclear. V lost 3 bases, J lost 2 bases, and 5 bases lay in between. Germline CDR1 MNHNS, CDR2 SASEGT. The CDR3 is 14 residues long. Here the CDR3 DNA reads TGTGCCAGCAGTGAGATGACCTATAATTCACCCCTCCACTTT. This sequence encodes CASSEMTYNSPLHF.

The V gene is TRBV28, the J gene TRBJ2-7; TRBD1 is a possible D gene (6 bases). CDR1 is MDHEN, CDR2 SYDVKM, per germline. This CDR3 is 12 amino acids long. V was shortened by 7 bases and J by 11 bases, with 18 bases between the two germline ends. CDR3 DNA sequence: TGTGCCAGCACCGATAGGGACACCGTGGAGTACTTC. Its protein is CASTDRDTVEYF. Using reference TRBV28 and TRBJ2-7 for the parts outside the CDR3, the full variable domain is DVKVTQSSRYLVKRTGEKVFLECVQDMDHENMFWYRQDPGLGLRLIYFSYDVKMKEKGDIPEGYSVSREKKERFSLILESASTNQTSMYLCASTDRDTVEYFGPGTRLTVT.